These 2 T cell receptor beta chains originate from one sample sequenced in a study of blood T cell repertoires in COVID-19. Generated by immunoSEQ multiplex PCR, the TCRdb table keeps only in-frame clones and is missing some. Among some 190,000 clones, approximately 84% were seen once, and the ten largest hold roughly 4.5%. Sample: peripheral blood. The origin of the receptors is a woman aged 80 or older with acute or convalescent COVID-19.

V and J are TRBV6-6 and TRBJ2-7, with 10 bases lining up with TRBD1. Germline V gene data show CDR1 as MNHNY and CDR2 as SVGAGI (reference sequence). Trimming took 5 bases from V and 6 from J; bases not matched to a gene: 7. The CDR3 totals 14 residues. This CDR3 reads CASSTRDRGLEQYF. DNA of the CDR3: TGTGCCAGCAGTACCAGGGACAGGGGTCTCGAGCAGTACTTC.

The chain combines TRBV29-1 with TRBJ2-3; 12 nucleotides match TRBD2. The V gene end was trimmed by 6 bases and the J gene end by 0 bases; junction bases not matched to a gene: 4. The CDR3 is 15 amino acids. Per germline, CDR1 SQVTM and CDR2 ANQGSEA. Here the CDR3 reads CSVAGTSGSTDTQYF. DNA of the CDR3: TGCAGCGTCGCCGGGACTAGCGGGAGCACAGATACGCAGTATTTT.